The source of this T cell receptor (beta chain) is a study of a mutant IDH1 vaccine in newly diagnosed glioma. Study-level information: Patients under treatment included about 60% males and 37.5% females and had a mean age of approximately 44 years.

Germline V gives CDR1 LNHNV, CDR2 YYDKDF (reference sequence). The CDR3 consists of 17 residues. V lost 0 bases, J lost 0 bases, and 13 bases lay in between. Specified time point: week 5, during vaccination. Each dose of the vaccine consisted of 300 ug of mutant IDH1 20-mer peptide, with topical imiquimod. New WHO grade 3 or 4 astrocytomas that were IDH1-mutant and ATRX-lost occurred in the donors. Sequencing was performed with immunoSEQ multiplex PCR; in TCRdb, only in-frame clones are kept and a portion is missing. The table records some 38,000 clones, approximately 80% of them present only once. This clone has only one observation. Its target is unknown.

This specimen consisted of PBMCs, obtained from a glioma patient whose treatment included an IDH1 peptide vaccine. This sequence originates from a man in his forties or fifties with glioma. The J gene is TRBJ2-3, the V gene TRBV15; D remains ambiguous. This chain's CDR3 is CATSRDRSSLSTDTQYF. CDR3 nucleotides: TGTGCCACCAGCAGAGATAGAAGCAGCCTTAGCACAGATACGCAGTATTTT.